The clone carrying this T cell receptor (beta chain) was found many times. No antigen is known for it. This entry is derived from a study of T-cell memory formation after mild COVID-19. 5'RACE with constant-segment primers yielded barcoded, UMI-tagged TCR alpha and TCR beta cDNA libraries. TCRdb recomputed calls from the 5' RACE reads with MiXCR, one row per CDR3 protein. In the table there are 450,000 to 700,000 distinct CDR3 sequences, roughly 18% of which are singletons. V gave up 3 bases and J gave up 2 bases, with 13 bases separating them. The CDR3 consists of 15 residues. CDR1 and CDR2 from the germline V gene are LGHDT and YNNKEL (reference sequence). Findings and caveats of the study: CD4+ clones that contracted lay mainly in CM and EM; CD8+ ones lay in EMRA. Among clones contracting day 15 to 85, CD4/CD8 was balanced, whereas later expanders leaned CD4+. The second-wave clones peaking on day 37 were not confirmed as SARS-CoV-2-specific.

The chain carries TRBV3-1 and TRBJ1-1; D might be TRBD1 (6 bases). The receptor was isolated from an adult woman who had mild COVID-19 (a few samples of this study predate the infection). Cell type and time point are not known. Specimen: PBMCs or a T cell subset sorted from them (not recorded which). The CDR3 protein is CASSQQGRGNTEAFF. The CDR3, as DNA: TGTGCCAGCAGCCAGCAGGGGAGAGGAAACACTGAAGCTTTCTTT.